A single T cell receptor beta chain is shown here with its context. The same CDR3 also results from other DNA sequences found in this sample. Data came from immunoSEQ multiplex PCR; TCRdb stores just in-frame clones and leaves some out. The sample carries roughly 2.6 million clones, about 92% recorded once. This record belongs to a study of shared clonotypes between healthy human individuals. Per the germline V gene, CDR1 is MNHEY and CDR2 is SVGAGI. The CDR3 runs to 13 residues. V lost 0 bases, J lost 4 bases, and 4 bases lay in between. The sequence was collected from a man younger than 35 in good health. The sample taken for sequencing was naive CD4+ T cells sorted from blood. Subset noted: CD45RA+ positively selected. V usage is TRBV6-5 and J usage is TRBJ1-5, with D uncertain. The CDR3 coding sequence is TGTGCCAGCAGTTACTCACCGAATCAGCCCCAGCATTTT. Residues: CASSYSPNQPQHF.